These 10 T cell receptor beta chains were sequenced from one sample in a study of T cells in Graves' hyperthyroidism and ophthalmopathy. RNA transcripts gave rise to amplified TCR beta CDR3 regions. HTBI primers were the set used in a first-round RT-PCR of the TCR CDR3. TCRdb re-analysed the multiplex PCR reads in MiXCR, keeping a single row per CDR3 protein. The repertoire consists of 250,000 to 350,000 distinct CDR3 sequences, with approximately 17% occurring once and the leading ten covering over 45%. What was sequenced was blood. These receptors were collected from a woman in her fifties or sixties with Graves' ophthalmopathy.

The chain has TRBV14 and TRBJ2-3; 8 bases align to TRBD2. This CDR3 has 16 residues. The V gene end was trimmed by 2 bases and the J gene end by 4 bases; junction bases not matched to a gene: 8. Germline V lookup: CDR1 SGHDN, CDR2 FVKESK. The CDR3 DNA reads TGTGCCAGCAGCCAAAGGATCGCGGGAGGTTCAGATACGCAGTATTTT. Translation: CASSQRIAGGSDTQYF.

The CDR3 spells CSTRGGQVYEQYF. CDR3 in DNA: TGCAGTACCAGAGGGGGACAGGTCTACGAGCAGTACTTC. V gene TRBV20-1 combines with J gene TRBJ2-7; TRBD1 agrees at 8 bases. Germline trimming cut 8 bases from V and 3 bases from J; bases unmatched to any gene: 9. The CDR3 sequence is 13 residues long. CDR1 and CDR2 (germline): DFQATT, SNEGSKA (reference sequence).

This chain joins TRBV19 and TRBJ2-3, with a weak D call TRBD1 (6 bases). Germline V CDR1 and CDR2: LNHDA, SQIVND (reference sequence). V was shortened by 4 bases and J by 3 bases, with 14 bases between the two germline ends. The CDR3 length is 15 residues. The CDR3 is CASSNRAIRTDTQYF. The CDR3 DNA follows: TGTGCCAGTAGTAACAGGGCCATCCGGACAGATACGCAGTATTTT.

This clonotype was observed at least ten times. The V call is TRBV27, the J call TRBJ1-1, with D possibly matching TRBD1 (6 bases). Germline loops: CDR1 MNHEY, CDR2 SMNVEV (reference sequence). There are 12 residues in the CDR3. Trimming cost V 3 bases and J 6 bases, with 8 bases left between them. This CDR3 reads CASSFAGAEAFF. The DNA of the CDR3 is TGTGCCAGCAGTTTCGCAGGGGCTGAAGCTTTCTTT.

With respect to this clonotype: Possible read error: a much larger clone is one base away. The CDR3 region is CASSLLTSGYYEQYF. CDR3 coding DNA: TGTGCCAGCAGCCTTTTGACTAGCGGTTACTACGAGCAGTACTTC. The rearrangement links TRBV7-2 to TRBJ2-7; 9 bases agree with TRBD2. V was clipped by 5 bases and J by 3 bases; unmatched bases: 8. Germline lookup yields CDR1 SGHTA and CDR2 FQGNSA. The CDR3 has 15 residues.

This clonotype was recorded at least ten times. This chain uses TRBV7-2 with TRBJ2-5, with unresolved D. With 2 bases removed from V and 7 bases from J, the gap between germline ends came to 17 bases. This CDR3 region has 15 residues. Per the germline V gene, CDR1 is SGHTA and CDR2 is FQGNSA. The CDR3 region has the DNA TGTGCCAGCAGCTTACTACGGGCGGCCCTGGCGACCCAGTACTTC. This translates into CASSLLRAALATQYF. Drawing the rest from reference TRBV7-2 and TRBJ2-5, the complete variable domain is GAGVSQSPSNKVTEKGKDVELRCDPISGHTALYWYRQSLGQGLEFLIYFQGNSAPDKSGLPSDRFSAERTGGSVSTLTIQRTQQEDSAVYLCASSLLRAALATQYFGPGTRLLVL.

This clonotype was seen many times. The chain recombines TRBV7-2 with TRBJ1-1, with D maybe TRBD1 (5 bases). The V gene's germline CDR1 is SGHTA and CDR2 FQGNSA. V was trimmed by 5 bases and J by 5 bases, leaving 15 bases between them. CDR3 size: 14 residues. In DNA form, the CDR3 reads TGTGCCAGCAGCCTAGTCCGGGGGAGAACTGAAGCTTTCTTT. It is translated as CASSLVRGRTEAFF.

The CDR3 loop is CSAPQGQEIADTQYF. The DNA for the CDR3 is TGCAGTGCCCCTCAGGGACAGGAGATAGCAGATACGCAGTATTTT. V and J are TRBV20-1 and TRBJ2-3; 8 bases match TRBD1. The CDR3 is 15 amino acids. The ends lost 6 bases at V and 4 bases at J; junction bases unmatched: 12. Looked up from germline, CDR1 is DFQATT and CDR2 is SNEGSKA (reference sequence).

This clonotype was observed at least ten times. This sequence joins TRBV5-1 and TRBJ2-3, with 8 positions matching TRBD2. The ends lost 2 bases at V and 5 bases at J; junction bases unmatched: 4. Germline values: CDR1 SGHRS, CDR2 YFSETQ. CDR3 length: 14 residues. The CDR3 sequence is CASSLGLAEDTQYF. CDR3 DNA sequence: TGCGCCAGCAGCTTAGGACTAGCAGAAGATACGCAGTATTTT.

There are many counts of this clonotype. The V call is TRBV7-2, the J call TRBJ2-7; 7 bases map to TRBD1. Trimming at V came to 0 bases and at J to 7 bases, leaving 12 bases not matched to a gene. CDR3 length equals 16 residues. The V gene's germline CDR1 is SGHTA and CDR2 FQGNSA. The CDR3 sequence: CASSLAIQGPNREQYF. The CDR3, as DNA: TGTGCCAGCAGCTTAGCGATACAGGGGCCTAATCGGGAGCAGTACTTC.